This T cell receptor (beta chain) was obtained from a study of blood T cell repertoires in COVID-19. About the study: Sites in the United States, Italy and Spain provided acute and convalescent COVID-19 samples. T cells, B-cell-depleted T cells, or PBMCs provided the cDNA or gDNA that served as material.

Sequenced by immunoSEQ multiplex PCR; TCRdb stores in-frame clones only, minus some. The data contain some 30,000 clones, 85% of them singletons. The CDR3 contains 15 residues. Germline assignment: CDR1 SGDLS and CDR2 YYNGEE. Losses at the gene ends were 4 bases for V and 7 bases for J; bases not matched to a gene: 9. The rearrangement links TRBV9 to TRBJ2-3; TRBD1 aligns across 10 bases. This TCR came from a man in his 60s with active COVID-19. The sequencing sample was made of peripheral blood. In nucleotides, the CDR3 is TGTGCCAGCAGCTCCCGACAGGGGGCGTGGAATACGCAGTATTTT. Residues: CASSSRQGAWNTQYF.